This T cell receptor (beta chain) is from a study of blood T cell repertoires in COVID-19. V was pared by 6 bases and J by 0 bases, with 9 bases between. The CDR3 totals 13 residues. Looked up from germline, CDR1 is SQVTM and CDR2 is ANQGSEA. Per the original methods: Using reference gene primer amplification, nucleated cell counts were estimated. Assay used: immunoSEQ multiplex PCR; TCRdb lists only in-frame clones, some missing. V and J calls and clone size are copied from that table; D and trimming were computed from the DNA. The sample includes around 380,000 clones, approximately 80% of them seen just once. This clone was seen only a few times.

The receptor was isolated from a human donor with acute or convalescent COVID-19. The donor label of this sample is uncertain. Sequenced: peripheral blood. The chain links TRBV29-1 to TRBJ1-5; possibly TRBD1 for D (5 bases). The CDR3 here is CSVATVSNQPQHF. The CDR3 region has the DNA TGCAGCGTGGCGACAGTTAGCAATCAGCCCCAGCATTTT.